The 11 T cell receptor beta chains in this list originate from one sample, sequenced in a study of OX40 agonist ivuxolimab in advanced cancers. The data were produced by immunoSEQ multiplex PCR, yet TCRdb's version contains in-frame clones alone and is incomplete. The sample has some 58,000 clones; approximately 90% are singletons. The source was CD4+ or CD8+ T cells sorted from blood, collected in a trial of the OX40 agonist ivuxolimab. The receptors derive from an adult with an advanced solid tumor such as melanoma, head and neck, liver or kidney cancer.

The chain carries TRBV29-1 and TRBJ2-1; 10 nucleotides agree with TRBD2. V dropped 0 bases and J dropped 5; count of bases not matched to a gene: 4. The CDR3 runs 15 residues. From germline, CDR1 is SQVTM and CDR2 ANQGSEA. CDR3 in DNA: TGCAGCGTTGAAGAGCTAGCGGGAGACCACAATGAGCAGTTCTTC. Amino acid sequence: CSVEELAGDHNEQFF.

The V gene is TRBV7-9, the J gene TRBJ2-7; 7 nucleotides match TRBD1. J was trimmed by 0 bases and V by 5 bases; bases with no gene match: 7. This CDR3 comprises 15 residues. The germline gives CDR1 SEHNR, CDR2 FQNEAQ (reference sequence). The CDR3 DNA is TGTGCCAGCAGCCCGGGGACAGCCATCTCCTACGAGCAGTACTTC. This sequence encodes CASSPGTAISYEQYF.

The J gene is TRBJ2-7, the V gene TRBV25-1, with D hard to call. The ends were cut back, 1 base at V and 5 bases at J, with 3 bases in the middle. The CDR3 covers 11 residues. Germline assignment: CDR1 MGHDK and CDR2 SYGVNS. The CDR3 protein is CASSEFDEQYF. The CDR3 region has the DNA TGTGCCAGCAGTGAATTTGACGAGCAGTACTTC.

The gene calls are TRBV7-9 and TRBJ2-7; tentatively, D is TRBD2 (6 bases). V was cut by 1 base and J by 2 bases, with 9 bases left in between. Germline values: CDR1 SEHNR, CDR2 FQNEAQ (reference sequence). The CDR3 consists of 14 residues. CDR3 DNA: TGTGCCAGCAGCTTAGGGGGCGGGACCTACGAGCAGTACTTC. This codes for CASSLGGGTYEQYF.

The chain links TRBV27 to TRBJ2-7, with 11 bases lining up with TRBD1. Trimming took 4 bases from V and 2 from J; bases not matched to a gene: 10. Germline-derived CDR1 and CDR2 are MNHEY and SMNVEV (reference sequence). The CDR3 is 17 amino acids. The DNA for the CDR3 is TGTGCCAGCAGTTCACATCCTGGGGGACAGGGGGCCTACGAGCAGTACTTC. Protein: CASSSHPGGQGAYEQYF.

The chain has TRBV28 and TRBJ2-1; 7 bases are a match to TRBD1. The trim removed 6 bases at V and 0 bases at J, leaving 5 bases unmatched. CDR1 and CDR2 (germline): MDHEN, SYDVKM. The CDR3 contains 15 residues. CDR3 loop: CASSSGTVSYNEQFF. In nucleotides, the CDR3 is TGTGCCAGCAGCTCCGGGACAGTCTCCTACAATGAGCAGTTCTTC.

This clone has just one count. The chain recombines TRBV9 with TRBJ2-1; TRBD1 is a possible D gene (6 bases). The CDR3 is 16 amino acids. Deletions cut 0 bases from V and 5 bases from J, with 15 bases between. Germline CDR1 is SGDLS and CDR2 is YYNGEE. DNA of the CDR3: TGTGCCAGCAGCGTAGTACCCTCCCGGGACAACAATGAGCAGTTCTTC. Amino acids: CASSVVPSRDNNEQFF.

This chain connects TRBV7-8 to TRBJ1-4; D is undetermined. Germline assignment: CDR1 SGHVS and CDR2 FQNEAQ. Trimming removed 0 bases at V and 8 bases at J, with 4 bases between. CDR3 length equals 12 residues. The CDR3 protein is CASSLAREKLFF. CDR3 bases: TGTGCCAGCAGCTTAGCCCGAGAAAAACTGTTTTTT.

The rearrangement joins TRBV28 to TRBJ2-7; D uncertain. Between the trimmed V and J ends, which lost 7 bases and 2 bases, there was a span of 9 bases. This CDR3 comprises 12 residues. The germline CDR1 and CDR2 sequences are MDHEN and SYDVKM. This chain's CDR3 is CASTAKPYEQYF. CDR3 in DNA: TGTGCCAGCACGGCTAAACCCTACGAGCAGTACTTC.

The rearrangement uses TRBV2 and TRBJ2-7; TRBD2 matches 11 bases. The CDR3 has 14 amino acids. J gave up 6 bases and V 6 bases, and 7 bases lay outside the gene matches. Germline V gene sequence: CDR1 SNHLY, CDR2 FYNNEI. CDR3 bases: TGTGCCAGCAGAGTACTAGCGGGAGTGGGCGAGCAGTACTTC. Encoded protein: CASRVLAGVGEQYF.

V usage is TRBV13 and J usage is TRBJ2-1; maybe TRBD1 (5 bases). The V end was cut by 8 bases, the J end by 0 bases, with 14 bases between. CDR1 and CDR2 from the germline V gene are PRHDT and FYEKMQ (reference sequence). The CDR3 length is 15 residues. As DNA, the CDR3 is TGTGCCAGCCACTCTGGAGACAGCTCCTACAATGAGCAGTTCTTC. Its translation: CASHSGDSSYNEQFF.